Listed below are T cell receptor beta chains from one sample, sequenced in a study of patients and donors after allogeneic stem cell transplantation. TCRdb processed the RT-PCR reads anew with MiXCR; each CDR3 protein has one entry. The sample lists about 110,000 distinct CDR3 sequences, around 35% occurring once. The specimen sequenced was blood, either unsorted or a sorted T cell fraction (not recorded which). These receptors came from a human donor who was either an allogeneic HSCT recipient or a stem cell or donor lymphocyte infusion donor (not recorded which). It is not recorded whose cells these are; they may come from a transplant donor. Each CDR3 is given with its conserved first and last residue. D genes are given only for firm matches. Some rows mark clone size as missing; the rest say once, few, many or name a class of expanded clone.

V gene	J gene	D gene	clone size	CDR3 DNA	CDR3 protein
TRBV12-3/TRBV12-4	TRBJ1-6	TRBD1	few	TGTGCCAGCAGTTTCTCGACAGGGTATAATTCACCCCTCCACTTT	CASSFSTGYNSPLHF
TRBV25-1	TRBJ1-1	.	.	TGTGCCAGCTGGGCCCCGGGGGTGAACACTGAAGCTTTCTTT	CASWAPGVNTEAFF
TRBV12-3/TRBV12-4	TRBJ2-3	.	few	TGTGCCAGCAGTTTACCCCAAGATGGGGGTAGCACAGATACGCAGTATTTT	CASSLPQDGGSTDTQYF
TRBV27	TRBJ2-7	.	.	TGTGCCAGCAGCCCAGGACTGGGCTCCTACGAGCAGTACTTC	CASSPGLGSYEQYF
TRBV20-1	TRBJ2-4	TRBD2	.	TGCAGTGCTACCCGGACTAGCAGAAAAAACATTCAGTACTTC	CSATRTSRKNIQYF
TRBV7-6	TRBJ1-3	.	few	TGTGCCAGCAGCTTAGCATCCTTCAGGGGAGTTGGAAACACCATATATTTT	CASSLASFRGVGNTIYF
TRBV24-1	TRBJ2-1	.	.	TGTGCCACCAGTGAGTCCCGGGGAGAGCAGTTCTTC	CATSESRGEQFF
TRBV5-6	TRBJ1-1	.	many	TGTGCCAGCAGCACCCCCGGGACACCTTACACTGAAGCTTTCTTT	CASSTPGTPYTEAFF
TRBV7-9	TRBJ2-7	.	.	TGTGCCAGCAGCTTCATACAGGGACGTGAAGGAATAGGCGAGCAGTACTTC	CASSFIQGREGIGEQYF
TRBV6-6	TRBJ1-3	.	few	TGTGCCAGCAGTTACTCGATGGGGGCGGGTGGAAACACCATATATTTT	CASSYSMGAGGNTIYF
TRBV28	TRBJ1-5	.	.	TGTGCCAGCAGTCATGAGATGGGGTTAAGGCCCCAGCATTTT	CASSHEMGLRPQHF
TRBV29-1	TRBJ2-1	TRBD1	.	TGCAGCGTTGAAGATCGACAGGGGATACGTAATGAGCAGTTCTTC	CSVEDRQGIRNEQFF
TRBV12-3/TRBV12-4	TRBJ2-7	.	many	TGTGCCAGCAGCCCTGGACGGATCCCCTACGAGCAGTACTTC	CASSPGRIPYEQYF
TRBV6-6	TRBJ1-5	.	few	TGTGCCAGCAGTTACAGGGCTAGGGATCAGCCCCAGCATTTT	CASSYRARDQPQHF
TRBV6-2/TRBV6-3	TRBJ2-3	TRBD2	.	TGTGCCAGCAGACGACTAGCGGATAGCACAGATACGCAGTATTTT	CASRRLADSTDTQYF
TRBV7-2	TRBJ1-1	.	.	TGTGCCAGCAGCTTCTATGGGGACACTGAAGCTTTCTTT	CASSFYGDTEAFF
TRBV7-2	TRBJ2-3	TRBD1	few	TGTGCCAGCAGCCGTGCTGGGACAGGCCTTGGAGATACGCAGTATTTT	CASSRAGTGLGDTQYF
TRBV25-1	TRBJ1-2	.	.	TGTGCCAGCACACAGGCGCCTTCCTATGGCTACACCTTC	CASTQAPSYGYTF
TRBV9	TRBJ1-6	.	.	TGTGCCAGCAGCGTAGATGGGCGGACTTATAATTCACCCCTCCACTTT	CASSVDGRTYNSPLHF
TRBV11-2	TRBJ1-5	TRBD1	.	TGTGCCAGCAGCACCGGGACAGGGAGCAATCAGCCCCAGCATTTT	CASSTGTGSNQPQHF
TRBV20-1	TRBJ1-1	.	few	TGCAGTGCTAAACTTCTGAACACTGAAGCTTTCTTT	CSAKLLNTEAFF
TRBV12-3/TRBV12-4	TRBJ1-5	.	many	TGTGCCAGCAGTTCCAGGGTTAGCAATCAGCCCCAGCATTTT	CASSSRVSNQPQHF
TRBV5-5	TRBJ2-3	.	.	TGTGCCAGCAGCCCCACGACAGGTACAGATACGCAGTATTTT	CASSPTTGTDTQYF
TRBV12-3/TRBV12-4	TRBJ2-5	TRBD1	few	TGTGCCAGCAGTTTGTCACAGGGGGCTGAGACCCAGTACTTC	CASSLSQGAETQYF
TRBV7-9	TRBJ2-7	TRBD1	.	TGTGCCAGCGGCCCGGGACAGGGTACTTACGAGCAGTACTTC	CASGPGQGTYEQYF
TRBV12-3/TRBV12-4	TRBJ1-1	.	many	TGTGCCAGCAGTTTTACCGCTCTGAACACTGAAGCTTTCTTT	CASSFTALNTEAFF
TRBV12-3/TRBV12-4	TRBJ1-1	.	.	TGTGCCAGCAGTACCAGGGGAGGCAACACTGAAGCTTTCTTT	CASSTRGGNTEAFF
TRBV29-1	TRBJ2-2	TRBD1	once	TGCAGCGTGAGACAGGGATTTGGCGGGGAGCTGTTTTTT	CSVRQGFGGELFF
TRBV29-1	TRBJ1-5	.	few	TGCAGCGTTGGGGACTTGAACAATCAGCCCCAGCATTTT	CSVGDLNNQPQHF
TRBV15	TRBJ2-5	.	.	TGTGCCACCAGCAGAGGGATCCAAGAGACCCAGTACTTC	CATSRGIQETQYF
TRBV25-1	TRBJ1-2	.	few	TGTGCCAGCAGTGAAACAGAACGATTGTATGGCTACACCTTC	CASSETERLYGYTF
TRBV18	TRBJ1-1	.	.	TGTGCCAGTCTCCACCACACTGAAGCTTTCTTT	CASLHHTEAFF
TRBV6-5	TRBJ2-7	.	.	TGTGCCAGCAGTTACTCGTGGGTAGGTTCCTACGAGCAGTACTTC	CASSYSWVGSYEQYF
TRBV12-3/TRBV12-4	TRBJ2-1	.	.	TGTGCCAGCAGCCGGGACTCGAGGGGCGATGAGCAGTTCTTC	CASSRDSRGDEQFF
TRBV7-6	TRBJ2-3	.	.	TGTGCCAGCAGCTTAATAGCGCCCACAGATACGCAGTATTTT	CASSLIAPTDTQYF
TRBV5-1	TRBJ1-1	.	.	TGCGCCAGCAGCTTTGCAGGGGACACTGAAGCTTTCTTT	CASSFAGDTEAFF
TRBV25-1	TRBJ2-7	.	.	TGTGCCAGCAGTGAATATACAGGCAGGGTGTTGTACTTC	CASSEYTGRVLYF
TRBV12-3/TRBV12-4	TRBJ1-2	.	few	TGTGCCAGCACCCCCCAGGGGATCTATGGCTACACCTTC	CASTPQGIYGYTF
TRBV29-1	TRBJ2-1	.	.	TGCAGCGTTACGCCTTCCTACAATGAGCAGTTCTTC	CSVTPSYNEQFF
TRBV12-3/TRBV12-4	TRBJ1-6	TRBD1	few	TGTGCCAGCAGTCCCCAGACAGGGGGCGGTTCACCCCTCCACTTT	CASSPQTGGGSPLHF
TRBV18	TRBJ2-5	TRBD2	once	TGTGCCAGCTCACCACTAGCGGGAGGGCCGATCGAGACCCAGTACTTC	CASSPLAGGPIETQYF
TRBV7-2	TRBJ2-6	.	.	TGTGCCAGCAGCCTGTTGCCCGCGGGGGCCAACGTCCTGACTTTC	CASSLLPAGANVLTF
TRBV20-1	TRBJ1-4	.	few	TGCAGTGCTAGAGCCCGGGGGAGGGTTGGAGAAAAACTGTTTTTT	CSARARGRVGEKLFF
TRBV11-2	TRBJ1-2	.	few	TGTGCCAGCAGCTTAGGTGGGGGGTATGGCTACACCTTC	CASSLGGGYGYTF
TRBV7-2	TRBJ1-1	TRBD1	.	TGTGCCAGCAGCTTGAGGGGGCTCGGCACTGAAGCTTTCTTT	CASSLRGLGTEAFF
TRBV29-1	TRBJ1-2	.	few	TGCAGCGTTATGGAGGGGGGAGGCTACACCTTC	CSVMEGGGYTF
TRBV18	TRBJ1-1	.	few	TGTGCCAGCTCACCACGACACCTCCCGGACACTGAAGCTTTCTTT	CASSPRHLPDTEAFF
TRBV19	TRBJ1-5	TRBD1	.	TGTGCCAGTAGCCCCGGACAGGGGTGGGTTCAGCCCCAGCATTTT	CASSPGQGWVQPQHF